The T cell receptor beta chain described here comes from a study of blood T cell repertoires in COVID-19. Turning to the study itself: In each case, the material was cDNA or gDNA derived from T cells, B-cell-depleted T cells, or PBMCs.

Measured with immunoSEQ multiplex PCR; TCRdb has only the in-frame clones, and not every one. The sample includes some 250,000 clones, 85% to 90% seen only once; the top ten take under 10%. This CDR3 contains 15 residues. The V end lost 5 bases, the J end lost 0 bases, and 14 bases lay between the germline ends. Germline-derived CDR1 and CDR2 are SEHNR and FQNEAQ (reference sequence). The chain combines TRBV7-9 with TRBJ2-7; tentative D call: TRBD1 (6 bases). The sequenced sample consisted of PBMCs or T cells enriched from blood (not recorded which). The clonotype was recovered from a man between 35 and 55 years old who had recovered from COVID-19. The CDR3 reads CASSPSDRTSYEQYF. The CDR3 coding sequence is TGTGCCAGCAGCCCCTCAGACAGGACCTCCTACGAGCAGTACTTC.